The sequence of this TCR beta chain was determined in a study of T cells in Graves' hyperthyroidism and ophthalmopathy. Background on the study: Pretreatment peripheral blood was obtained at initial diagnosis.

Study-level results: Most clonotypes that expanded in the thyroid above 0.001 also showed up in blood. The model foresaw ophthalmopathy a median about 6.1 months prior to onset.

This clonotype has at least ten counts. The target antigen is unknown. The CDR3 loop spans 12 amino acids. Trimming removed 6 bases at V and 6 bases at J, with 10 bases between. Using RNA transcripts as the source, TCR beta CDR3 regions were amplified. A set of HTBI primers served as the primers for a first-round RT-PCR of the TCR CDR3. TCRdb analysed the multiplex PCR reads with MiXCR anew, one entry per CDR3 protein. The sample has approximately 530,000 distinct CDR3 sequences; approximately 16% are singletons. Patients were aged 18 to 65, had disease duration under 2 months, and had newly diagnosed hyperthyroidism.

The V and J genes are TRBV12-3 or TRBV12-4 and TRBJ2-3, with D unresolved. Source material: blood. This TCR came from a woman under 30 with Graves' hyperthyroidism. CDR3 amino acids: CASSRASDTQYF. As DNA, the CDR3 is TGTGCCAGCAGCCGGGCAAGTGATACGCAGTATTTT.